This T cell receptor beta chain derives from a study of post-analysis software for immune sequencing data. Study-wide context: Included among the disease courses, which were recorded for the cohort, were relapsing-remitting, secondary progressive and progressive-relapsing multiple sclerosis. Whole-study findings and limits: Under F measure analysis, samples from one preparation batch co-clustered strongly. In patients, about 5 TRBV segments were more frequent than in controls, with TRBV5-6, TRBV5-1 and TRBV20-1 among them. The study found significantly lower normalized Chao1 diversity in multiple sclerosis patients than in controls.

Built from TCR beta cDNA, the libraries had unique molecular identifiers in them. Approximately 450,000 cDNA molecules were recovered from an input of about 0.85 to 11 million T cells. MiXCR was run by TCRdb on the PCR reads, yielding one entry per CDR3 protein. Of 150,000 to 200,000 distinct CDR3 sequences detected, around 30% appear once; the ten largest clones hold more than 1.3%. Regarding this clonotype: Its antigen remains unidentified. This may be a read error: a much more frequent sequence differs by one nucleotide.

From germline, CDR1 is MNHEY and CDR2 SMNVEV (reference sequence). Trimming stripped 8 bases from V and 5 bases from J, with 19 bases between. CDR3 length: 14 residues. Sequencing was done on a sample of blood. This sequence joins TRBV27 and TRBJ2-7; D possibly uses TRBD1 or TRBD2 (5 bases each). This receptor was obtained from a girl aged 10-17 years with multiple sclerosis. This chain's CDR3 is CASSQRARDHEQYF. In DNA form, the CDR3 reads TGTGCCAGCTCCCAACGGGCTCGGGACCACGAGCAGTACTTC.